This is a list of T cell receptor beta chains from one sample in a study of T-cell memory formation after mild COVID-19. One entry per CDR3 protein results from TCRdb running MiXCR on the 5' RACE reads. The sample holds roughly 89,000 distinct CDR3 sequences; about 13% are singletons and the top ten take about 27%. Source material: PBMCs or a T cell subset sorted from them (not recorded which). The receptors stem from an adult woman who had mild COVID-19 (a few samples of this study predate the infection). Cell type and time point are not known. Both conserved end residues are trimmed from each CDR3. Clone size is given for some rows only: seen once, a few or many times, or a class if the clone is expanded.

v_gene: TRBV12-3/TRBV12-4
abundance: -
j_gene: TRBJ2-1
CDR3aa: ASSPVGLAGAEQF

v_gene: TRBV7-8
abundance: -
j_gene: TRBJ2-3
CDR3aa: ASIADRVLDTQY

v_gene: TRBV19
abundance: -
j_gene: TRBJ1-5
CDR3aa: ASSAGGFRILYSNQPQH

v_gene: TRBV25-1
abundance: -
j_gene: TRBJ2-7
CDR3aa: ASSDGIGYEQY

v_gene: TRBV13
abundance: once
j_gene: TRBJ2-7
CDR3aa: ASSTLLAGQSHEQY

v_gene: TRBV29-1
abundance: -
j_gene: TRBJ2-5
CDR3aa: SVAGGQGPETQY

v_gene: TRBV6-5
abundance: -
j_gene: TRBJ2-2
CDR3aa: ASSLAGGPIAGELF

v_gene: TRBV15
abundance: few
j_gene: TRBJ1-6
CDR3aa: ATSRDRGRSPLH

v_gene: TRBV12-3/TRBV12-4
abundance: -
j_gene: TRBJ2-7
CDR3aa: ASSMTGFYEQY

v_gene: TRBV6-5
abundance: -
j_gene: TRBJ2-5
CDR3aa: ASSPLVGQETQY

v_gene: TRBV5-1
abundance: -
j_gene: TRBJ2-7
CDR3aa: ASSLEGGGSYEQY

v_gene: TRBV20-1
abundance: -
j_gene: TRBJ2-7
CDR3aa: SAITRGLESSYEQY

v_gene: TRBV20-1
abundance: few
j_gene: TRBJ2-1
CDR3aa: SARDPETGGSFYNEQF

v_gene: TRBV6-2/TRBV6-3
abundance: -
j_gene: TRBJ2-1
CDR3aa: ASSLPTGTGGWNEQF

v_gene: TRBV12-3/TRBV12-4
abundance: few
j_gene: TRBJ1-6
CDR3aa: ASSRQGYNSPLH

v_gene: TRBV7-8
abundance: -
j_gene: TRBJ1-5
CDR3aa: ASGQGGTNQPQH

v_gene: TRBV10-3
abundance: few
j_gene: TRBJ2-5
CDR3aa: AISVTGGIETQY

v_gene: TRBV20-1
abundance: -
j_gene: TRBJ1-1
CDR3aa: SARDIQGPEAF

v_gene: TRBV10-3
abundance: -
j_gene: TRBJ2-7
CDR3aa: AISDIMTGPSGEQY

v_gene: TRBV3-1
abundance: -
j_gene: TRBJ2-1
CDR3aa: ASSRTGEEEQF